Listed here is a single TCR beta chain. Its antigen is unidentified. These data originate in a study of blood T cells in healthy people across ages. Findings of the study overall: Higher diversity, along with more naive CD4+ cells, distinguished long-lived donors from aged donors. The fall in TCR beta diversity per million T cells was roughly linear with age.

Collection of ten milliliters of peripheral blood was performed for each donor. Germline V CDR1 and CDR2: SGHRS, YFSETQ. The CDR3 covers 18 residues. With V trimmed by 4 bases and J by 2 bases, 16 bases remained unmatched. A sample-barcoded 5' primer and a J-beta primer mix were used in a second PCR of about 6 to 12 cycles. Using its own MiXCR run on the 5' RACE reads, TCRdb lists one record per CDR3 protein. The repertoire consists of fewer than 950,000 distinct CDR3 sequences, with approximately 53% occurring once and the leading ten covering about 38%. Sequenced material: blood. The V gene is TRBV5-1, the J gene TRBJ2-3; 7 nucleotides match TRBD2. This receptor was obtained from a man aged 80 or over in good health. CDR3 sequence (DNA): TGCGCCAGCAGCCTGAGGGGTGTCTGGCGGGAGAACACAGATACGCAGTATTTT. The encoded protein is CASSLRGVWRENTDTQYF.